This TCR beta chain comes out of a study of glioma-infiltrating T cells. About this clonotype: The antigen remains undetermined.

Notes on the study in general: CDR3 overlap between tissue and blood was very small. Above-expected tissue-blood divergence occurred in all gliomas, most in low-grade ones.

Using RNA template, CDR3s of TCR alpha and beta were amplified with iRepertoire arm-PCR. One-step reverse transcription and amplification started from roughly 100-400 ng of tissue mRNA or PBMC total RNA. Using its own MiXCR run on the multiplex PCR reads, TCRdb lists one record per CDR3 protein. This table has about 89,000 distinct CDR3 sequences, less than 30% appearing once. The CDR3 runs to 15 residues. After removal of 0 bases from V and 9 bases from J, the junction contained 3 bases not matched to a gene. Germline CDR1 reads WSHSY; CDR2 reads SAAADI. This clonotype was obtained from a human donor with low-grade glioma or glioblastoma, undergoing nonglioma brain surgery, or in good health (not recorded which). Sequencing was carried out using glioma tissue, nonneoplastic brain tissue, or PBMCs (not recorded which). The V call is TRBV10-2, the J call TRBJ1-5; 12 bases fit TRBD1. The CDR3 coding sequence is TGCGCCAGCAGTGAGTCAGGGACAGGGGGCTGGCCCCAGCATTTT. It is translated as CASSESGTGGWPQHF.